Listed below are T cell receptor beta chains from one sample, sequenced in a study of blood T cell repertoires in COVID-19. Clones were read by immunoSEQ multiplex PCR, and TCRdb kept only the in-frame ones, dropping some. The sample shows tens of thousands of clones, around 80% of them seen only once. The sequencing input was peripheral blood. The receptors derive from a man in his 60s with active or convalescent COVID-19. CDR3s include the opening cysteine and the closing phenylalanine or tryptophan. A D gene is named only where the DNA matches it firmly. Only part of the rows carry a size: once, few, many, or a class if the clone is expanded.

TRBJ2-1	TRBV5-1	once	13	-	CASSLDRAYEQFF	TGCGCCAGCAGCTTGGACAGGGCATATGAGCAGTTCTTC
TRBJ1-1	TRBV28	-	14	-	CASRGGRENTEAFF	TGTGCCAGCAGGGGGGGACGGGAGAACACTGAAGCTTTCTTT
TRBJ1-5	TRBV12-3/TRBV12-4	-	13	-	CASSPGGDQPQHF	TGTGCCAGCAGCCCCGGGGGGGATCAGCCCCAGCATTTT
TRBJ1-4	TRBV29-1	-	14	-	CSARSRGGQEKLFF	TGCAGCGCGCGCTCAAGGGGCGGTCAAGAAAAACTGTTTTTT
TRBJ2-1	TRBV28	-	16	TRBD2	CASTTPSGGARNEQFF	TGTGCCAGCACAACCCCGAGCGGGGGGGCCAGGAATGAGCAGTTCTTC
TRBJ2-7	TRBV18	-	17	TRBD2	CASSPPRDSGGTYEQYF	TGTGCCAGCTCACCACCCAGGGATAGCGGGGGAACCTACGAGCAGTACTTC
TRBJ1-1	TRBV7-2	-	15	TRBD1	CASTSQGAREAEAFF	TGTGCCAGCACCTCACAGGGGGCGAGGGAAGCTGAAGCTTTCTTT
TRBJ1-6	TRBV7-2	few	18	TRBD1	CASSTRQGWVSYNSPLHF	TGTGCCAGCAGCACCCGACAGGGTTGGGTGTCCTATAATTCACCCCTCCACTTT
TRBJ1-2	TRBV5-4	-	15	TRBD1	CASSLVGGQGTGYTF	TGTGCCAGCAGCTTGGTGGGGGGACAGGGGACTGGCTACACCTTC
TRBJ2-3	TRBV6-4	-	15	-	CASSESASGTDTQYF	TGTGCCAGCAGTGAGTCCGCGAGCGGCACAGATACGCAGTATTTT
TRBJ2-3	TRBV5-4	-	16	TRBD2	CASSLGGGGRTDTQYF	TGTGCCAGCAGCTTGGGTGGCGGGGGGCGCACAGATACGCAGTATTTT
TRBJ1-1	TRBV7-2	-	13	TRBD1	CASSRQGASEAFF	TGTGCCAGCAGTCGGCAGGGGGCTTCTGAAGCTTTCTTT
TRBJ2-3	TRBV5-5	-	13	-	CASSLPSRNTQYF	TGTGCCAGCAGCTTGCCTAGCCGAAATACGCAGTATTTT
TRBJ1-2	TRBV6-2/TRBV6-3	-	14	-	CASSWEAGLYGYTF	TGTGCCAGCAGTTGGGAGGCGGGACTCTATGGCTACACCTTC
TRBJ1-2	TRBV29-1	-	11	-	CSVEAPVDYTF	TGCAGCGTTGAAGCCCCGGTAGACTACACCTTC
TRBJ2-1	TRBV5-1	-	19	TRBD1	CASSLWDRGNSVGNNEQFF	TGCGCCAGCAGCTTGTGGGACAGGGGAAACTCGGTCGGTAACAATGAGCAGTTCTTC
TRBJ1-2	TRBV5-6	-	13	-	CASGVGVDYGYTF	TGTGCCAGCGGGGTAGGGGTTGACTATGGCTACACCTTC
TRBJ1-3	TRBV3-1/TRBV3-2	-	15	TRBD1	CASSHGDRGGNTIYF	TGTGCCAGCAGCCATGGGGACAGGGGAGGAAACACCATATATTTT
TRBJ2-7	TRBV3-1/TRBV3-2	-	14	TRBD2	CASSHVSGGNEQYF	TGTGCCAGCAGCCATGTAAGCGGGGGGAACGAGCAGTACTTC
TRBJ1-5	TRBV6-1	-	16	-	CASSEMPTEGNQPQHF	TGTGCCAGCAGTGAAATGCCCACGGAGGGCAATCAGCCCCAGCATTTT
TRBJ2-3	TRBV9	-	17	TRBD1	CASSPLVGTGVPDTQYF	TGTGCCAGCAGCCCGTTAGTTGGGACAGGGGTTCCAGATACGCAGTATTTT
TRBJ2-7	TRBV5-6	-	13	-	CASSLPPIYEQYF	TGTGCCAGCAGCTTGCCGCCTATCTACGAGCAGTACTTC
TRBJ2-2	TRBV6-1	-	14	-	CASSEGASTGELFF	TGTGCCAGCAGTGAGGGGGCGAGCACCGGGGAGCTGTTTTTT
TRBJ1-5	TRBV4-3	-	17	TRBD1	CASSRTLTGDANQPQHF	TGCGCCAGCAGCCGAACTCTTACAGGGGACGCCAATCAGCCCCAGCATTTT